A selection of T cell receptor beta chains follows, all from one sample in a study of cytomegalovirus exposure and HLA in healthy donors. Here immunoSEQ multiplex PCR was the method, and the copy in TCRdb shows in-frame clones only, minus some. This table has some 90,000 clones, about four fifths appearing once. Material: PBMCs. The receptors shown here come from a female donor in good health and CMV-seropositive. Both conserved end residues are part of each CDR3. A D gene is named only where the DNA matches it firmly. Size is stated for part of the rows, as once, few or many counts, or as a class when the clone is expanded.

d_call: NA
clone_size: NA
v_call: TRBV10-3
j_call: TRBJ2-1
cdr3_nt: TGTGCCACCCTGGGTTCGCAATCTAGATCGGACAATGAGCAGTTCTTC
cdr3_aa: CATLGSQSRSDNEQFF

d_call: TRBD1
clone_size: NA
v_call: TRBV6-5
j_call: TRBJ1-5
cdr3_nt: TGTGCCAGCGGACAGGGGGCGTATGGTCAGCCCCAGCATTTT
cdr3_aa: CASGQGAYGQPQHF

d_call: TRBD2
clone_size: NA
v_call: TRBV30
j_call: TRBJ2-1
cdr3_nt: TGTGCCTGGAGTACCCAACGGGAGGGAAAAGGGCAGTTCTTC
cdr3_aa: CAWSTQREGKGQFF

d_call: TRBD1
clone_size: NA
v_call: TRBV28
j_call: TRBJ2-7
cdr3_nt: TGTGCCAGCAGTTTGGGGACAGGGAGAGAGCAGTACTTC
cdr3_aa: CASSLGTGREQYF

d_call: NA
clone_size: few
v_call: TRBV14
j_call: TRBJ2-1
cdr3_nt: TGTGCCAGCAGCCCCTACGAGGGCAGGTCCTACAATGAGCAGTTCTTC
cdr3_aa: CASSPYEGRSYNEQFF

d_call: TRBD2
clone_size: NA
v_call: TRBV29-1
j_call: TRBJ2-1
cdr3_nt: TGCAGCGTTTTGGGGGGCGGGGGGAAACCCTACAATGAGCAGTTCTTC
cdr3_aa: CSVLGGGGKPYNEQFF

d_call: TRBD1
clone_size: NA
v_call: TRBV10-2
j_call: TRBJ1-3
cdr3_nt: TGCGCCAGCAGTGAGCCGGGACAGGGCTCTGGAAACACCATATATTTT
cdr3_aa: CASSEPGQGSGNTIYF

d_call: TRBD2
clone_size: NA
v_call: TRBV7-2
j_call: TRBJ2-7
cdr3_nt: TGTGCCAGCAGCTTGGGGACTAGCGGGCGCGAGCAGTACTTC
cdr3_aa: CASSLGTSGREQYF

d_call: NA
clone_size: NA
v_call: TRBV6-1
j_call: TRBJ1-1
cdr3_nt: TGTGCCAGCAGTCCCCGACACGTCACTGAAGCTTTCTTT
cdr3_aa: CASSPRHVTEAFF

d_call: NA
clone_size: NA
v_call: TRBV28
j_call: TRBJ1-1
cdr3_nt: TGTGCCAGCAGTGCGGTCACTGAAGCTTTCTTT
cdr3_aa: CASSAVTEAFF

d_call: NA
clone_size: NA
v_call: TRBV30
j_call: TRBJ1-5
cdr3_nt: TGTGCCTGGAGTAACGGTGATAATCAGCCCCAGCATTTT
cdr3_aa: CAWSNGDNQPQHF

d_call: TRBD2
clone_size: NA
v_call: TRBV6-1
j_call: TRBJ2-1
cdr3_nt: TGTGCCAGCAGTAGGACTAGCGGGGTTTACAATGAGCAGTTCTTC
cdr3_aa: CASSRTSGVYNEQFF

d_call: TRBD2
clone_size: NA
v_call: TRBV9
j_call: TRBJ2-7
cdr3_nt: TGTGCCAGCAGCGTAGGGACTAGCGGGGTCTCCTACGAGCAGTACTTC
cdr3_aa: CASSVGTSGVSYEQYF

d_call: NA
clone_size: NA
v_call: TRBV7-9
j_call: TRBJ1-2
cdr3_nt: TGTGCCAGCAGCTTAAACCCCGGTGGCAGGGTGAGGGGCTACACCTTC
cdr3_aa: CASSLNPGGRVRGYTF

d_call: TRBD1
clone_size: NA
v_call: TRBV7-8
j_call: TRBJ2-7
cdr3_nt: TGTGCCAGCAGCTTCCGGACAGGGCGGGACTACGAGCAGTACTTC
cdr3_aa: CASSFRTGRDYEQYF

d_call: TRBD1
clone_size: NA
v_call: TRBV7-6
j_call: TRBJ2-2
cdr3_nt: TGTGCCAGCGGCAGACAGGGGGGCACCGGGGAGCTGTTTTTT
cdr3_aa: CASGRQGGTGELFF

d_call: NA
clone_size: NA
v_call: TRBV7-9
j_call: TRBJ1-6
cdr3_nt: TGTGCCAGCAGCTCGGGGAACAGTTATTCACCCCTCCACTTT
cdr3_aa: CASSSGNSYSPLHF

d_call: TRBD2
clone_size: NA
v_call: TRBV10-1
j_call: TRBJ2-1
cdr3_nt: TGCGCCAGCCCCTGGGGGGGGAGTGATGAGCAGTTCTTC
cdr3_aa: CASPWGGSDEQFF

d_call: NA
clone_size: NA
v_call: TRBV7-9
j_call: TRBJ1-6
cdr3_nt: TGTGCCAGCACTGTAGCCAGTTCACCCCTCCACTTT
cdr3_aa: CASTVASSPLHF

d_call: NA
clone_size: NA
v_call: TRBV7-6
j_call: TRBJ2-7
cdr3_nt: TGTGCCAGCAGCTTAGGGGTAGGCAGGGCCGTGCTTTACTTC
cdr3_aa: CASSLGVGRAVLYF

d_call: TRBD2
clone_size: NA
v_call: TRBV4-3
j_call: TRBJ2-7
cdr3_nt: TGCGCCAGCAGCCAAGAAGCGGGGGGCCGAAACGAGCAGTACTTC
cdr3_aa: CASSQEAGGRNEQYF

d_call: TRBD1
clone_size: few
v_call: TRBV4-3
j_call: TRBJ2-7
cdr3_nt: TGCGCCAGCAGCCAAGTTTTAGGACAGGGGGCTGACGAGCAGTACTTC
cdr3_aa: CASSQVLGQGADEQYF

d_call: TRBD1
clone_size: NA
v_call: TRBV4-1
j_call: TRBJ1-2
cdr3_nt: TGCGCCAGCAGCCCCATGACAGGGCGATTGGATGGCTACACCTTC
cdr3_aa: CASSPMTGRLDGYTF

d_call: NA
clone_size: NA
v_call: TRBV27
j_call: TRBJ2-7
cdr3_nt: TGTGCCAGCAGTACCTACTACGAGCAGTACTTC
cdr3_aa: CASSTYYEQYF

d_call: NA
clone_size: NA
v_call: TRBV30
j_call: TRBJ1-2
cdr3_nt: TGTGCCTGGAGAGAAGCAGGGAGGACCCATCGGGGCTACACCTTC
cdr3_aa: CAWREAGRTHRGYTF

d_call: TRBD2
clone_size: NA
v_call: TRBV2
j_call: TRBJ2-1
cdr3_nt: TGTGCCAGCAGCTTTGGACTAGCGGGAATCAATGAGCAGTTCTTC
cdr3_aa: CASSFGLAGINEQFF

d_call: NA
clone_size: NA
v_call: TRBV4-1
j_call: TRBJ1-4
cdr3_nt: TGCGCCAGCAGCCTACTGGTGAGGGAAAAACTGTTTTTT
cdr3_aa: CASSLLVREKLFF

d_call: TRBD2
clone_size: medium-sized
v_call: TRBV15
j_call: TRBJ2-6
cdr3_nt: TGTGCCACCAGCGGGGAGGGTAGGGAGTACTCTGGGGCCAACGTCCTGACTTTC
cdr3_aa: CATSGEGREYSGANVLTF

d_call: NA
clone_size: NA
v_call: TRBV7-9
j_call: TRBJ2-1
cdr3_nt: TGTGCCAGCAGCCCCGGAGGGTGGGGGGATTATGAGCAGTTCTTC
cdr3_aa: CASSPGGWGDYEQFF

d_call: NA
clone_size: NA
v_call: TRBV19
j_call: TRBJ2-1
cdr3_nt: TGTGCCAGTAGTATAGCCCATTACAATGAGCAGTTCTTC
cdr3_aa: CASSIAHYNEQFF

d_call: NA
clone_size: NA
v_call: TRBV4-1
j_call: TRBJ2-3
cdr3_nt: TGCGCCAGCAGCCAAGGAGTCCCGGGATCGGGCACAGATACGCAGTATTTT
cdr3_aa: CASSQGVPGSGTDTQYF

d_call: NA
clone_size: NA
v_call: TRBV7-3
j_call: TRBJ1-6
cdr3_nt: TGTGCCAGCAGCTTATCGGGGGTCAGGCATTCACCCCTCCACTTT
cdr3_aa: CASSLSGVRHSPLHF

d_call: NA
clone_size: NA
v_call: TRBV6-5
j_call: TRBJ2-2
cdr3_nt: TGTGCCAGCAGTTACCGGCTAGCCAACACCGGGGAGCTGTTTTTT
cdr3_aa: CASSYRLANTGELFF

d_call: NA
clone_size: NA
v_call: TRBV27
j_call: TRBJ1-4
cdr3_nt: TGTGCCAGCAGTTTATCGGGCGAAAAACTGTTTTTT
cdr3_aa: CASSLSGEKLFF

d_call: NA
clone_size: few
v_call: TRBV19
j_call: TRBJ1-6
cdr3_nt: TGTGCCAGTAGAGTCCGGGGGGACAATTCACCCCTCCACTTT
cdr3_aa: CASRVRGDNSPLHF